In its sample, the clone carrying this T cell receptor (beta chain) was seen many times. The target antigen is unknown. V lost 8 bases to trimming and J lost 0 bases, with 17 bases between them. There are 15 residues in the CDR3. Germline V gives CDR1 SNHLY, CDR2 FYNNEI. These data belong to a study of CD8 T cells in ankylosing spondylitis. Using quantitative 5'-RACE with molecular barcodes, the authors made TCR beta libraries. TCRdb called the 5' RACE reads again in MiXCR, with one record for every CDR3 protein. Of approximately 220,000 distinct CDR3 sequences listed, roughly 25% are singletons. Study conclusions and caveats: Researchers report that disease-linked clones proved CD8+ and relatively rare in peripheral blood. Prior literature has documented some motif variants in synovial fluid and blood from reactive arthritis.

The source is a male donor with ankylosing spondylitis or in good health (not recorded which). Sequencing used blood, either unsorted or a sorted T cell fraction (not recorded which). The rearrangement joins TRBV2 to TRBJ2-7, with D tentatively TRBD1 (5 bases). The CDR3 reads CASGKTRAYSYEQYF. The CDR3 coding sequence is TGTGCCAGCGGGAAGACCAGGGCCTACTCCTACGAGCAGTACTTC.